These T cell receptor beta chains were read from a single sample in a study of human T cells and chemical hapten exposure. MiXCR, applied by TCRdb to the RACE reads, yields one record per CDR3 protein. The data show some 350,000 distinct CDR3 sequences, about 6% seen once. Sequenced material: whole blood, taken in connection with sensitization to the hapten diphenylcyclopropenone (DPC). The receptors come from a woman under 30 with alopecia areata. Some clones in this sample may be carry-over from other donors' samples. Both conserved end residues are part of each CDR3. The order of the fields is J gene, CDR3 length, V gene, D gene, clone size, CDR3 protein, CDR3 DNA. The D gene is left open where the match is weak. Only some rows state a clone size, as once, few, many or a class for expanded clones.

TRBJ1-4	15	TRBV4-2	TRBD1	many	CASSKGDRVNEKLFF	TGTGCCAGCAGCAAAGGGGACAGAGTTAATGAAAAACTGTTTTTT
TRBJ2-7	16	TRBV28	TRBD2	once	CATWEGPGQGPYEQYF	TGTGCCACATGGGAGGGGCCCGGGCAAGGCCCCTACGAGCAGTACTTC
TRBJ1-2	15	TRBV20-1	.	many	CSVPGVGRGLAGYTF	TGCAGTGTCCCTGGGGTCGGCAGGGGTCTCGCTGGCTACACCTTC
TRBJ2-7	13	TRBV7-2	.	many	CASSPDQIYEQYF	TGTGCCAGCAGCCCGGACCAAATCTACGAGCAGTACTTC
TRBJ1-5	13	TRBV6-1	.	many	CASSTVSNQPQHF	TGTGCCAGTTCTACAGTTAGCAATCAGCCCCAGCATTTT
TRBJ1-5	15	TRBV7-2	.	many	CASSLAAPSNQPQHF	TGTGCCAGCAGCTTAGCCGCTCCTAGCAATCAGCCCCAGCATTTT
TRBJ1-4	15	TRBV2	.	many	CASSRFAADNEKLFF	TGTGCCAGCAGTCGTTTCGCAGCCGATAATGAAAAACTGTTTTTT
TRBJ2-5	14	TRBV7-3	TRBD2	few	CASSSGTSGETQYF	TGTGCCAGCAGCTCGGGGACTAGCGGAGAGACCCAGTACTTC
TRBJ1-3	15	TRBV20-1	.	many	CSAMREGLTGNTIYF	TGCAGTGCTATGAGGGAGGGTCTCACAGGAAACACCATATATTTT
TRBJ2-3	16	TRBV5-1	TRBD2	.	CASSLMGTSGTDTQYF	TGCGCCAGCAGCTTGATGGGGACTAGCGGCACAGATACGCAGTATTTT
TRBJ2-2	14	TRBV2	TRBD1	few	CASIRDRGGGELFF	TGTGCCAGCATCCGAGACAGGGGAGGCGGGGAGCTGTTTTTT
TRBJ1-1	15	TRBV5-1	.	.	CASSPTQGNGAEAFF	TGCGCCAGCAGCCCAACGCAGGGGAACGGCGCTGAAGCTTTCTTT
TRBJ1-5	16	TRBV6-6	.	.	CASSYPMGGGKQPQHF	TGTGCCAGCAGTTACCCTATGGGAGGGGGGAAACAGCCCCAGCATTTT
TRBJ1-2	12	TRBV9	.	many	CASSPRRHGYTF	TGTGCCAGCAGCCCCCGCCGTCATGGCTACACCTTC
TRBJ2-2	13	TRBV7-3	TRBD2	few	CASRSTSLGELFF	TGTGCCAGCAGATCGACTAGCCTTGGGGAGCTGTTTTTT
TRBJ2-3	14	TRBV5-1	TRBD2	.	CASSSSGGDDTQYF	TGCGCCAGCAGCTCTAGCGGGGGGGACGATACGCAGTATTTT
TRBJ2-7	14	TRBV6-5	.	few	CASSYADISYEQYF	TGTGCCAGCAGTTACGCGGACATATCCTACGAGCAGTACTTC